This T cell receptor beta chain originates from a study of cytotoxic CD8 clonotypes in ibrutinib-treated CLL. This clone has only a few counts. The antigen remains undetermined. The CDR3 extends over 15 amino acids. V lost 0 bases and J lost 0; bases outside the gene matches: 2. Germline V CDR1 and CDR2: SGHRS, YFSETQ. Data came from immunoSEQ multiplex PCR; TCRdb stores just in-frame clones and leaves some out. The sample includes 80,000 to 95,000 clones, about 76% seen only once; the top ten take approximately 5%. General study findings and limits: The study found baseline clonality above age-matched healthy donors, tracking circulating CD8+ T-cell counts. Collection times varied between progressing and sustained-remission patients. Stable or contracted on treatment, public clonotypes were also uncommon. At progression, clonality fell back toward baseline after rising at ibrutinib response.

V gene TRBV5-1 combines with J gene TRBJ2-7; 8 nucleotides match TRBD1. This material consisted of PBMCs, taken after 12 months of ibrutinib treatment. This clonotype originated in a human donor with chronic lymphocytic leukemia. CDR3 DNA sequence: TGCGCCAGCAGCTTGGGACAGGGGAGCTCCTACGAGCAGTACTTC. It yields the protein CASSLGQGSSYEQYF.